The source of this T cell receptor beta chain is a study of shared clonotypes between healthy human individuals. Background on the study: A few men and two women, aged 18 to 49, were donors.

With V trimmed by 4 bases and J by 3 bases, 9 bases remained unmatched. The CDR3 sequence is 17 residues long. Germline loops: CDR1 MDHEN, CDR2 SYDVKM. Study-wide results and limits: The rarefaction results pointed to incomplete sorted-subset sequencing despite large depth. Naive subsets typically showed greater estimated richness than memory subsets.

Some clones are missing from TCRdb's copy, which holds only in-frame ones; the method was immunoSEQ multiplex PCR. The sample lists more than 500,000 clones; approximately 95% were seen once. The naive CD8 population came from CD45RO-negative cells selected for CCR7, without terminally differentiated effector memory CD45RA+ cells. Remarks on this clone: The antigen is not known.

This TCR was sampled from a woman aged 25-40 years in good health. The chain has TRBV28 and TRBJ2-1; 10 bases are a match to TRBD2. The specimen sequenced was naive CD8+ T cells sorted from blood. The CDR3 DNA reads TGTGCCAGCAGTTCCCGGGAGACTAGCGGGCGCTACAATGAGCAGTTCTTC. It codes for CASSSRETSGRYNEQFF.